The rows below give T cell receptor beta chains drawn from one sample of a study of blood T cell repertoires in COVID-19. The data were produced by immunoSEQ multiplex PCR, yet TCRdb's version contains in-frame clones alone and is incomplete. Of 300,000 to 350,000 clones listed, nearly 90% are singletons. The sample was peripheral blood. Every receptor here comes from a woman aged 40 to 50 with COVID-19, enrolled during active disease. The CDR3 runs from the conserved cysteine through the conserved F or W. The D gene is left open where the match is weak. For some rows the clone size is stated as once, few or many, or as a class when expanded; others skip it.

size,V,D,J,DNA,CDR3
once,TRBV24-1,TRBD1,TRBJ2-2,TGTGCCACCAGTGACCACCTGGGACAGGGGATAAACACCGGGGAGCTGTTTTTT,CATSDHLGQGINTGELFF
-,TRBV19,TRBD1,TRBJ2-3,TGTGCCAGTAGTATAGATTCTTTGGGGACAGGCGGCGGGACAGATACGCAGTATTTT,CASSIDSLGTGGGTDTQYF
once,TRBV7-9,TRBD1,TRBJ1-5,TGTGCCAGCAGCACGACAGGGGATAGCAATCAGCCCCAGCATTTT,CASSTTGDSNQPQHF
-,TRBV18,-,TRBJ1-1,TGTGCCAGCTCACCAGCACCCGGGGGCACTGAAGCTTTCTTT,CASSPAPGGTEAFF
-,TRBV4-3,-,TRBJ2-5,TGCGCCAGCAGCTCGGGGGCCAGCGGGGCATCGACCCAGTACTTC,CASSSGASGASTQYF
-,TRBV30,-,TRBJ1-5,TGTGCCTGGAGTGTAGATGCGGTAGCTCAGCCCCAGCATTTT,CAWSVDAVAQPQHF
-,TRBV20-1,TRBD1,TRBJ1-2,TGCAGTGCTAGTATCGGGACAGGGGGCAACTATGGCTACACCTTC,CSASIGTGGNYGYTF
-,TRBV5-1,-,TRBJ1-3,TGCGCCAGCAGCTTGGGTTCAGGGGCGGACACCATATATTTT,CASSLGSGADTIYF
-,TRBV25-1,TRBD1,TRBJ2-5,TGTGCCAGCAGTGCCTCGGGGACAGGGGTCCAAGAGACCCAGTACTTC,CASSASGTGVQETQYF
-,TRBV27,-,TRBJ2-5,TGTGCCAGCAGTTTATCCGCACAGGCAGGCCAAGAGACCCAGTACTTC,CASSLSAQAGQETQYF
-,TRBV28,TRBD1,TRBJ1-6,TGTGCCAGCAGTTTGGCGGGACAGCTTAATTCACCCCTCCACTTT,CASSLAGQLNSPLHF
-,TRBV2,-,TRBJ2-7,TGTGCCAGCAGTGAAGCGCACGAGAGGTTAAGCTCCTACGAGCAGTACTTC,CASSEAHERLSSYEQYF
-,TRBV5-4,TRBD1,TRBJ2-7,TGTGCCAGCCGCGCGGGACAGGGTACCTACGAGCAGTACTTC,CASRAGQGTYEQYF
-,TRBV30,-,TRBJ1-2,TGTGCCTGGAGTGTACGGGGAGCAAACCACTATGGCTACACCTTC,CAWSVRGANHYGYTF
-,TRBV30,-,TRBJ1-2,TGTGCCTGGGCCGGGGGTCTAGGGTATGGCTACACCTTC,CAWAGGLGYGYTF
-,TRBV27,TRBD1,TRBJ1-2,TGTGCCAGCAGGATTACAGGGGCTGGTTACGGCTACACCTTC,CASRITGAGYGYTF